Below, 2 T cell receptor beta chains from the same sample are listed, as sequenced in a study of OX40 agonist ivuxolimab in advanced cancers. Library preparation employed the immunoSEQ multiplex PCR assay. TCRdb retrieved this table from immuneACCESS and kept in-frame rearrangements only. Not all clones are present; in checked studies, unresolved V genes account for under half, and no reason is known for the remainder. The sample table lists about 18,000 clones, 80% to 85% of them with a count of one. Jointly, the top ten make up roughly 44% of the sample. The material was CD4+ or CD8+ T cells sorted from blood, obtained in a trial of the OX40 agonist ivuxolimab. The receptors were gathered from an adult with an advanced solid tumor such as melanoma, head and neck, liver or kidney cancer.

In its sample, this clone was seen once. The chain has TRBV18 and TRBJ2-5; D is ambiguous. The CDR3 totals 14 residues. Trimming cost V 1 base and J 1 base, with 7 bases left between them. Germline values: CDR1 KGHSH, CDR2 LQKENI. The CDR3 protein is CASSPLGTQETQYF. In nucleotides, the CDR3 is TGTGCCAGCTCACCACTTGGCACCCAAGAGACCCAGTACTTC.

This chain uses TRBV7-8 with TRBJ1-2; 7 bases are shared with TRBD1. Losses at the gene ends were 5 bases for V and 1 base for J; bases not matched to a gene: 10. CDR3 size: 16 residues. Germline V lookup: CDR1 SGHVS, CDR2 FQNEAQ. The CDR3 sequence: CASSPQGMWVNYGYTF. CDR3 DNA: TGTGCCAGCAGCCCACAGGGGATGTGGGTTAACTATGGCTACACCTTC.